The 19 T cell receptor beta chains listed next were all sequenced from one sample in a study of OX40 agonist ivuxolimab in advanced cancers. Using immunoSEQ multiplex PCR, the repertoire was profiled, and TCRdb retains in-frame clones only, with some absent. The repertoire holds roughly 46,000 clones, with 88% as singletons. This sample comprised CD4+ or CD8+ T cells sorted from blood, obtained in a trial of the OX40 agonist ivuxolimab. The receptors originated from an adult with an advanced solid tumor such as melanoma, head and neck, liver or kidney cancer.

The chain has TRBV18 and TRBJ2-7; D is undetermined. V lost 2 bases and J 1 base, leaving 6 bases between the germline ends. CDR3 length: 13 residues. The germline gives CDR1 KGHSH, CDR2 LQKENI. The CDR3 is CASSPKQSYEQYF. The CDR3 nucleotides are TGTGCCAGCTCACCAAAACAGTCCTACGAGCAGTACTTC.

V gene TRBV7-2 combines with J gene TRBJ2-1; no definite D call. Germline assignment: CDR1 SGHTA and CDR2 FQGNSA. This CDR3 has 12 residues. V was shortened by 0 bases and J by 10 bases, with 7 bases between the two germline ends. This chain's CDR3 is CASSLAFQEQFF. The CDR3 DNA reads TGTGCCAGCAGCTTAGCGTTTCAGGAGCAGTTCTTC.

The V and J genes are TRBV6-5 and TRBJ2-7, with D perhaps assigned TRBD1 or TRBD2 (6 bases each). CDR3 length: 14 residues. V was clipped by 6 bases and J by 7 bases, with 19 bases between them. Looked up from germline, CDR1 is MNHEY and CDR2 is SVGAGI. For the CDR3, the DNA is TGTGCCAGCAGGCCCGGACAGCCAGGAGGGGAGCAGTACTTC. It codes for CASRPGQPGGEQYF.

The chain carries TRBV7-6 and TRBJ2-3, with a possible D match to TRBD2 (5 bases). V lost 1 base to trimming and J lost 0 bases, with 11 bases between them. Germline values: CDR1 SGHVS, CDR2 FNYEAQ. The CDR3 covers 16 residues. The DNA of the CDR3 is TGTGCCAGCAGCTTAGTTGGTAGCGTGAGCACAGATACGCAGTATTTT. Translating gives CASSLVGSVSTDTQYF.

The V call is TRBV4-1, the J call TRBJ1-2; maybe TRBD1 (5 bases). Germline V lookup: CDR1 MGHRA, CDR2 YSYEKL. The CDR3 loop spans 15 amino acids. V lost 4 bases and J 0 bases, leaving 12 bases between the germline ends. The CDR3 DNA sequence: TGCGCCAGCAGCCCCATGACAGAGACTAACTATGGCTACACCTTC. It codes for CASSPMTETNYGYTF.

The rearrangement joins TRBV7-2 to TRBJ2-2, with 11 bases fitting TRBD1. CDR1 is SGHTA and CDR2 is FQGNSA in the germline V gene. The CDR3 is 16 amino acids. The V gene end was trimmed by 5 bases and the J gene end by 4 bases; junction bases not matched to a gene: 6. This chain's CDR3 is CASSADRGQSTGELFF. CDR3 DNA sequence: TGTGCCAGCAGCGCGGACAGGGGGCAGTCCACCGGGGAGCTGTTTTTT.

The chain carries TRBV30 and TRBJ2-3; 12 positions agree with TRBD2. Trimming cost V 2 bases and J 2 bases; bases outside gene matches: 17. There are 20 residues in the CDR3. CDR1 GTSNPN and CDR2 SVGIG come from the germline V gene (reference sequence). In DNA, the CDR3 is TGTGCCTGGAGTCCGCAACCCCGGACTAGCGGGACGAGATTCACAGATACGCAGTATTTT. Protein product: CAWSPQPRTSGTRFTDTQYF.

This sequence joins TRBV27 and TRBJ1-1, with D perhaps matching TRBD1 (6 bases). V was cut by 1 base and J by 11 bases, with 14 bases left in between. Germline loops: CDR1 MNHEY, CDR2 SMNVEV (reference sequence). The CDR3 totals 13 residues. DNA for the CDR3: TGTGCCAGCAGTTTATTAGGGGGGGGAGAGGCTTTCTTT. It encodes CASSLLGGGEAFF.

This chain links TRBV6-5 with TRBJ2-1; D not certain. V was shortened by 6 bases and J by 1 base, with 7 bases between the two germline ends. The CDR3 sequence is 13 residues long. Germline V lookup: CDR1 MNHEY, CDR2 SVGAGI. The CDR3 sequence is CASSPVSYNEQFF. The CDR3 DNA sequence: TGTGCCAGCAGCCCAGTTTCCTACAATGAGCAGTTCTTC.

V gene TRBV12-5 combines with J gene TRBJ2-2; D could derive from TRBD1 or TRBD2 (5 bases each). Germline-derived CDR1 and CDR2 are LGHNT and FRNRAP. This CDR3 is built from 15 residues. The V end lost 5 bases, the J end lost 6 bases, and 16 bases lay between the germline ends. The CDR3 bases are TGTGCTAGTGGTATTAGGGGACCGTGGGCCGGGGAGCTGTTTTTT. It encodes CASGIRGPWAGELFF.

The chain uses TRBV19 and TRBJ2-3, with D possibly matching TRBD2 (6 bases). Germline CDR1 and CDR2: LNHDA and SQIVND (reference sequence). With 7 bases removed from V and 2 bases from J, the gap between germline ends came to 13 bases. This CDR3 has 14 amino acids. CDR3 protein: CASKIAGNTDTQYF. The CDR3 region has the DNA TGTGCCAGTAAGATCGCGGGGAACACAGATACGCAGTATTTT. The variable domain in full, completed from reference TRBV19 and TRBJ2-3, reads DGGITQSPKYLFRKEGQNVTLSCEQNLNHDAMYWYRQDPGQGLRLIYYSQIVNDFQKGDIAEGYSVSREKKESFPLTVTSAQKNPTAFYLCASKIAGNTDTQYFGPGTRLTVL.

The V and J genes are TRBV28 and TRBJ1-2; TRBD1 matches at 7 bases. CDR1 is MDHEN and CDR2 is SYDVKM in the germline V gene. V gave up 6 bases and J gave up 8 bases; unmatched junction bases: 12. The CDR3 runs to 14 residues. This CDR3 is CASSHDRVDVGYTF. The CDR3 coding sequence is TGTGCCAGCAGCCATGACAGGGTGGATGTCGGCTACACCTTC.

The rearrangement links TRBV10-3 to TRBJ2-6; D unresolved. The CDR3 contains 15 residues. With 0 bases removed from V and 0 bases from J, the gap between germline ends came to 3 bases. The germline V gene encodes CDR1 ENHRY and CDR2 SYGVKD. The CDR3 loop is CAISESISGANVLTF. CDR3 nucleotide sequence: TGTGCCATCAGTGAGTCGATCTCTGGGGCCAACGTCCTGACTTTC.

This rearrangement joins TRBV5-4 to TRBJ1-1; tentative D call: TRBD1 (6 bases). The CDR3 is made up of 12 amino acids. From germline, CDR1 is SGHNT and CDR2 YYREEE (reference sequence). V lost 4 bases to trimming and J lost 6 bases, with 10 bases between them. The CDR3 sequence: CASSLRGAEAFF. In DNA form, the CDR3 reads TGTGCCAGCAGCCTCAGGGGCGCTGAAGCTTTCTTT.

On this clone itself: The same CDR3 arises from other DNA sequences in this sample as well. The chain carries TRBV28 and TRBJ1-5; D gene ambiguous. CDR3 length equals 14 residues. The germline CDR1 and CDR2 sequences are MDHEN and SYDVKM. The V and J ends lost 2 bases and 3 bases respectively, with 8 bases between them. CDR3 region: CASSLGGPNQPQHF. The DNA of the CDR3 is TGTGCCAGCAGTTTAGGAGGGCCCAATCAGCCCCAGCATTTT.

The chain carries TRBV7-2 and TRBJ2-7; 9 bases agree with TRBD2. CDR1 and CDR2 from the germline V gene are SGHTA and FQGNSA. The CDR3 loop spans 15 amino acids. The J segment lost 2 bases and the V segment lost 5 bases, leaving 7 bases of the junction unmatched. CDR3 DNA sequence: TGTGCCAGCAGCGCCAGGGGCGGGGGGGCCTACGAGCAGTACTTC. Translation: CASSARGGGAYEQYF.

This clone has a single count. The rearrangement joins TRBV27 to TRBJ2-3; D remains unclear. This CDR3 is built from 14 residues. Germline V CDR1 and CDR2: MNHEY, SMNVEV (reference sequence). Deletions cut 6 bases from V and 2 bases from J, with 12 bases between. The CDR3 DNA reads TGTGCCAGCAGGCAAGCGATTATCACAGATACGCAGTATTTT. Its protein product is CASRQAIITDTQYF.

This chain uses TRBV6-1 with TRBJ1-4; D is uncertain. Germline CDR1 and CDR2: MNHNS and SASEGT. V shed 4 bases and J shed 7 bases, with 13 bases lying between them. The CDR3 runs 14 residues. DNA of the CDR3: TGTGCCAGCAGTGTAATGGGCTCGGGTGAAAAACTGTTTTTT. Protein: CASSVMGSGEKLFF.

CDR3 sequence: CATSRDRGTGQGYTF. The DNA of the CDR3 is TGTGCCACCAGCAGAGATCGGGGGACAGGCCAAGGCTACACCTTC. The chain couples TRBV15 to TRBJ1-2; 8 bases match TRBD1. The V gene end was trimmed by 0 bases and the J gene end by 8 bases; junction bases not matched to a gene: 8. The germline V gene encodes CDR1 LNHNV and CDR2 YYDKDF (reference sequence). The CDR3 is 15 amino acids.